These 21 T cell receptor beta chains came from one sample sequenced in a study of cytomegalovirus exposure and HLA in healthy donors. Vbeta (60) and Jbeta (13) primers were used in the PCR. Sequenced by immunoSEQ multiplex PCR; TCRdb stores in-frame clones only, minus some. The sample records 120,000 or so clones, 74% being singletons. Source material: PBMCs. The receptors come from a man in his forties in good health and CMV-seropositive.

The chain recombines TRBV5-1 with TRBJ1-6; D is uncertain. Looked up from germline, CDR1 is SGHRS and CDR2 is YFSETQ. The germline V and J ends were trimmed by 0 bases and 7 bases, with 17 bases remaining between them. This CDR3 spans 17 amino acids. The CDR3 DNA sequence: TGCGCCAGCAGCTTGGAAGAGGGCCCGGGTTGGAATTCACCCCTCCACTTT. It encodes CASSLEEGPGWNSPLHF. Based on the CDR3 plus reference TRBV5-1 and TRBJ1-6, the full variable domain is KAGVTQTPRYLIKTRGQQVTLSCSPISGHRSVSWYQQTPGQGLQFLFEYFSETQRNKGNFPGRFSGRQFSNSRSEMNVSTLELGDSALYLCASSLEEGPGWNSPLHFGNGTRLTVT.

This clone was seen just once. V is TRBV4-1 and J is TRBJ2-3, with TRBD1 identical over 10 bases. The V gene end was trimmed by 4 bases and the J gene end by 3 bases; junction bases not matched to a gene: 7. CDR3 length equals 16 residues. Germline CDR1 and CDR2: MGHRA and YSYEKL. The CDR3 reads CASSLRWDRGTDTQYF. The DNA for the CDR3 is TGCGCCAGCAGCCTAAGATGGGACAGGGGTACAGATACGCAGTATTTT.

V usage is TRBV27 and J usage is TRBJ2-1, with 11 bases identical to TRBD2. CDR3 length: 14 residues. V lost 3 bases, J lost 6 bases, and 1 base stayed unmatched. Germline CDR1 MNHEY, CDR2 SMNVEV (reference sequence). The CDR3 protein is CASSFGTSGNEQFF. DNA for the CDR3: TGTGCCAGCAGTTTCGGGACTAGCGGCAATGAGCAGTTCTTC.

CDR3 region: CASSLDLDGYTF. The DNA for the CDR3 is TGTGCCAGCAGCTTAGATCTAGATGGCTACACCTTC. The rearrangement uses TRBV7-9 and TRBJ1-2; D is ambiguous. Germline V gene sequence: CDR1 SEHNR, CDR2 FQNEAQ (reference sequence). V lost 1 base, J lost 6 bases, and 6 bases lay in between. The CDR3 has 12 residues.

This chain joins TRBV19 and TRBJ2-7; D call uncertain. Looked up from germline, CDR1 is LNHDA and CDR2 is SQIVND (reference sequence). Trimming removed 6 bases at V and 2 bases at J, with 17 bases between. The CDR3 is made up of 15 amino acids. The DNA of the CDR3 is TGTGCCAGTAGCCTAAATACGGGTCCCCCCTACGAGCAGTACTTC. This translates into CASSLNTGPPYEQYF.

This chain links TRBV5-1 with TRBJ2-5, with 11 bases matching TRBD1. CDR1 and CDR2 (germline): SGHRS, YFSETQ. CDR3 size: 16 residues. The ends lost 4 bases at V and 4 bases at J; junction bases unmatched: 9. This CDR3 is CASSARGGTGGETQYF. In DNA form, the CDR3 reads TGCGCCAGCAGCGCTAGAGGGGGGACAGGGGGAGAGACCCAGTACTTC.

This chain links TRBV5-5 with TRBJ1-4; tentatively, D is TRBD1 (6 bases). The CDR3 is made up of 15 amino acids. CDR1 is SGHKS, CDR2 YYEKEE, per germline (reference sequence). Trimming removed 5 bases at V and 8 bases at J, with 19 bases between. The CDR3 region is CASSSPGASGEKLFF. The DNA of the CDR3 is TGTGCCAGCAGTTCCCCAGGGGCTAGCGGGGAAAAACTGTTTTTT.

The rearrangement uses TRBV2 and TRBJ2-3; TRBD1 might be the D (6 bases). The CDR3 covers 14 residues. Trimming took 5 bases from V and 3 from J, leaving 12 bases between them. Germline lookup yields CDR1 SNHLY and CDR2 FYNNEI. Here the CDR3 reads CASSFYTGTDTQYF. The CDR3 nucleotides are TGTGCCAGCAGTTTTTATACAGGGACAGATACGCAGTATTTT.

In DNA form, the CDR3 reads TGTGCCAGTAGTACTACAGGGAGTAGCAACGTCCTGACTTTC. This gives the protein CASSTTGSSNVLTF. This chain connects TRBV19 to TRBJ2-6, with TRBD1 as a possible D gene (6 bases). Germline V gives CDR1 LNHDA, CDR2 SQIVND (reference sequence). The CDR3 spans 14 residues. The V and J ends lost 4 bases and 9 bases respectively, with 13 bases between them.

The gene calls are TRBV14 and TRBJ2-7; TRBD2 matches at 13 bases. Germline V gene data show CDR1 as SGHDN and CDR2 as FVKESK. The trim removed 4 bases at V and 7 bases at J, leaving 7 bases unmatched. The CDR3 is made up of 15 amino acids. The CDR3 is CASSLRTSGSREQYF. The CDR3 nucleotides are TGTGCCAGCAGCCTCAGGACTAGCGGGAGTCGGGAGCAGTACTTC.

This chain uses TRBV20-1 with TRBJ1-1; D gene ambiguous. The CDR3 contains 11 residues. Trimming left V 6 bases short and J 1 base short, with 6 bases between. Germline V gene data show CDR1 as DFQATT and CDR2 as SNEGSKA (reference sequence). The CDR3 region is CSAGGNTEAFF. The CDR3 region has the DNA TGCAGTGCGGGAGGGAACACTGAAGCTTTCTTT.

The V gene is TRBV28, the J gene TRBJ2-2; D call uncertain. Deletions cut 2 bases from V and 6 bases from J, with 10 bases between. From germline, CDR1 is MDHEN and CDR2 SYDVKM. The CDR3 spans 14 residues. CDR3 sequence reads: CASSLGYQAGELFF. As DNA, the CDR3 is TGTGCCAGCAGTTTAGGTTATCAGGCCGGGGAGCTGTTTTTT. The full variable domain, its missing parts supplied by reference TRBV28 and TRBJ2-2, is DVKVTQSSRYLVKRTGEKVFLECVQDMDHENMFWYRQDPGLGLRLIYFSYDVKMKEKGDIPEGYSVSREKKERFSLILESASTNQTSMYLCASSLGYQAGELFFGEGSRLTVL.

The chain is built from TRBV5-5 and TRBJ1-2; D uncertain. Germline V gene lookup returns CDR1 SGHKS and CDR2 YYEKEE (reference sequence). Between the trimmed V and J ends, which lost 2 bases and 8 bases, there was a span of 10 bases. CDR3 size: 12 residues. CDR3 DNA sequence: TGTGCCAGCAGCTTAGACTCCGGAGGCTACACCTTC. Encoded protein: CASSLDSGGYTF.

The J gene is TRBJ1-5, the V gene TRBV30, with 7 bases matching TRBD1. The germline V gene has CDR1 GTSNPN and CDR2 SVGIG (reference sequence). CDR3 length: 14 residues. Trimming took 4 bases from V and 4 from J; bases not matched to a gene: 7. This CDR3 is CAWKSGTENQPQHF. CDR3 sequence (DNA): TGTGCCTGGAAAAGTGGGACAGAAAATCAGCCCCAGCATTTT.

This chain connects TRBV2 to TRBJ1-5; D perhaps matches TRBD1 (5 bases). V shed 4 bases and J shed 2 bases, with 12 bases lying between them. The germline gives CDR1 SNHLY, CDR2 FYNNEI. The CDR3 consists of 15 residues. CDR3 residues: CASSVGRGGNQPQHF. The DNA for the CDR3 is TGTGCCAGCAGTGTAGGTAGGGGTGGCAATCAGCCCCAGCATTTT.

The rearrangement uses TRBV7-2 and TRBJ2-1, with D possibly matching TRBD2 (6 bases). Germline CDR1 and CDR2: SGHTA and FQGNSA. This CDR3 has 15 amino acids. V was trimmed by 5 bases and J by 3 bases, leaving 14 bases between them. For the CDR3, the DNA is TGTGCCAGCAGCCCCGGGACTCCACTCTACAATGAGCAGTTCTTC. Its protein product is CASSPGTPLYNEQFF.

The gene calls are TRBV7-9 and TRBJ1-4; no definite D call. Germline V CDR1 and CDR2: SEHNR, FQNEAQ (reference sequence). This CDR3 is 13 amino acids long. Trimming removed 8 bases from V and 1 base from J, with 8 bases in between. This chain's CDR3 is CASRGRTNEKLFF. The CDR3 region has the DNA TGTGCCAGCCGAGGTCGAACTAATGAAAAACTGTTTTTT. Supplemented by reference TRBV7-9 and TRBJ1-4, the full variable domain reads DTGVSQNPRHKITKRGQNVTFRCDPISEHNRLYWYRQTLGQGPEFLTYFQNEAQLEKSRLLSDRFSAERPKGSFSTLEIQRTEQGDSAMYLCASRGRTNEKLFFGSGTQLSVL.

The V gene is TRBV28, the J gene TRBJ2-5, with 12 nucleotides matching TRBD2. This CDR3 region has 18 residues. Unmatched junction bases numbered 14, after V lost 7 bases and J lost 2 bases. Germline CDR1 reads MDHEN; CDR2 reads SYDVKM. The CDR3 region is CASNFHQTSGRDQETQYF. DNA for the CDR3: TGTGCCAGCAATTTCCACCAGACTAGCGGGAGAGATCAAGAGACCCAGTACTTC. The variable domain in full, completed from reference TRBV28 and TRBJ2-5, reads DVKVTQSSRYLVKRTGEKVFLECVQDMDHENMFWYRQDPGLGLRLIYFSYDVKMKEKGDIPEGYSVSREKKERFSLILESASTNQTSMYLCASNFHQTSGRDQETQYFGPGTRLLVL.

The CDR3 sequence: CASSSTGTGDYEQYF. For the CDR3, the DNA is TGTGCCAGCAGTTCGACCGGGACAGGGGACTACGAGCAGTACTTC. The chain carries TRBV27 and TRBJ2-7; 10 positions match TRBD1. The CDR3 sequence is 15 residues long. CDR1 is MNHEY, CDR2 SMNVEV, per germline (reference sequence). The V and J ends lost 4 bases and 3 bases, in that order; junction bases with no gene match: 6.

The chain links TRBV5-4 to TRBJ2-1; TRBD1 matches at 8 bases. J was trimmed by 0 bases and V by 5 bases; bases with no gene match: 4. The CDR3 has 15 amino acids. The germline CDR1 and CDR2 sequences are SGHNT and YYREEE (reference sequence). CDR3 sequence reads: CASRTGQGSYNEQFF. CDR3 bases: TGTGCCAGCAGAACCGGACAGGGCTCCTACAATGAGCAGTTCTTC.

This clone appeared a single time. The chain links TRBV19 to TRBJ1-2; 12 positions match TRBD1. The V gene's germline CDR1 is LNHDA and CDR2 SQIVND (reference sequence). V gave up 6 bases and J gave up 4 bases; unmatched junction bases: 3. This CDR3 has 14 amino acids. The CDR3 DNA sequence: TGTGCCAGTAGCCCGGGACAGGGGGCCTATGGCTACACCTTC. Translation: CASSPGQGAYGYTF. The complete variable domain, with remaining parts taken from reference TRBV19 and TRBJ1-2, reads DGGITQSPKYLFRKEGQNVTLSCEQNLNHDAMYWYRQDPGQGLRLIYYSQIVNDFQKGDIAEGYSVSREKKESFPLTVTSAQKNPTAFYLCASSPGQGAYGYTFGSGTRLTVV.